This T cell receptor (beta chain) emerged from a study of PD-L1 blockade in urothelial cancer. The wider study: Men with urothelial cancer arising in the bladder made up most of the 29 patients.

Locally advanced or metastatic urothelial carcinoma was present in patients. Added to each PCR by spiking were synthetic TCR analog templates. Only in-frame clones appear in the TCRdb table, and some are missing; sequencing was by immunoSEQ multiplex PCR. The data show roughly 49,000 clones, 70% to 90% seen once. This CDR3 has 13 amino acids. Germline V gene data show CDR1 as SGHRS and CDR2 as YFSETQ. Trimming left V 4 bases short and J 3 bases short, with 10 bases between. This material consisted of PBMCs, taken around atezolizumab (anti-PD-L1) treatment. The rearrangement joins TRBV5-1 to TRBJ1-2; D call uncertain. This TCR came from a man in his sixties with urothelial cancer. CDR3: CASSQLADYGYTF. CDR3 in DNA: TGCGCCAGCAGCCAACTAGCTGACTATGGCTACACCTTC.